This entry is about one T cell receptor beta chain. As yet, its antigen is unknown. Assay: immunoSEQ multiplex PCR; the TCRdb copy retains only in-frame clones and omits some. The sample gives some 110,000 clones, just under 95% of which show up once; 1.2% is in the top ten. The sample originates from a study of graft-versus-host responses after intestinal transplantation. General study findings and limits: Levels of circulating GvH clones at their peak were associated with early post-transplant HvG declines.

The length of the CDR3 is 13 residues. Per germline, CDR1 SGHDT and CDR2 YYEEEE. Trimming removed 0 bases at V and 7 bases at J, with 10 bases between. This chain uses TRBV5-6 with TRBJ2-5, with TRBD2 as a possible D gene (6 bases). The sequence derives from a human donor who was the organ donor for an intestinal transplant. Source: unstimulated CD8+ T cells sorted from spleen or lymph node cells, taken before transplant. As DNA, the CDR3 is TGTGCCAGCAGCTTGGACGGGAGAAGGACCCAGTACTTC. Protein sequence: CASSLDGRRTQYF. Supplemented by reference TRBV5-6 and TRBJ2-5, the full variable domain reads DAGVTQSPTHLIKTRGQQVTLRCSPKSGHDTVSWYQQALGQGPQFIFQYYEEEERQRGNFPDRFSGHQFPNYSSELNVNALLLGDSALYLCASSLDGRRTQYFGPGTRLLVL.